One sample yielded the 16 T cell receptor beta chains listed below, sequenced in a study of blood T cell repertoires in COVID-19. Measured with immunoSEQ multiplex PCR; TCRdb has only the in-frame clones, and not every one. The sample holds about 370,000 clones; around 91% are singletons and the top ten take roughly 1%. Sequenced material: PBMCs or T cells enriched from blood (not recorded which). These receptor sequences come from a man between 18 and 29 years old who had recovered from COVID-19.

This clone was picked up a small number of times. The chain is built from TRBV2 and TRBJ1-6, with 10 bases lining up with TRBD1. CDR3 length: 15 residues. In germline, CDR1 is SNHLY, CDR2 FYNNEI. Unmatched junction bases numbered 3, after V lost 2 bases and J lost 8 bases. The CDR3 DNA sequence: TGTGCCAGCAGTGAACGGACAGGGGGTTATTCACCCCTCCACTTT. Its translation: CASSERTGGYSPLHF. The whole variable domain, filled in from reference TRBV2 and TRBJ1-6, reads EPEVTQTPSHQVTQMGQEVILRCVPISNHLYFYWYRQILGQKVEFLVSFYNNEISEKSEIFDDQFSVERPDGSNFTLKIRSTKLEDSAMYFCASSERTGGYSPLHFGNGTRLTVT.

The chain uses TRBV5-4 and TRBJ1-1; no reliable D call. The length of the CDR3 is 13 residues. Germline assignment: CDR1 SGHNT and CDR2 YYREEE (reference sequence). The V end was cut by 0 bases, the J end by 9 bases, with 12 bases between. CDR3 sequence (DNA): TGTGCCAGCAGCTTGGCGGGGTGGCCTCAAGCTTTCTTT. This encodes CASSLAGWPQAFF.

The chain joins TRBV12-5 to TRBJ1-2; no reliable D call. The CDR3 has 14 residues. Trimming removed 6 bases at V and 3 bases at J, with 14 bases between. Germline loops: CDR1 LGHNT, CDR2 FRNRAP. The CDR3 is CASGLGGDYYGYTF. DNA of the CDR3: TGTGCTAGTGGATTAGGTGGTGACTACTATGGCTACACCTTC.

The CDR3 reads CASSLAQGNGNTIYF. CDR3 in DNA: TGTGCCAGCAGCTTAGCACAGGGGAACGGAAACACCATATATTTT. The V gene is TRBV7-9, the J gene TRBJ1-3; 7 bases are shared with TRBD1. The CDR3 extends over 15 amino acids. Trimming removed 0 bases from V and 4 bases from J; junction bases left unmatched: 3. Germline CDR1 is SEHNR and CDR2 is FQNEAQ (reference sequence).

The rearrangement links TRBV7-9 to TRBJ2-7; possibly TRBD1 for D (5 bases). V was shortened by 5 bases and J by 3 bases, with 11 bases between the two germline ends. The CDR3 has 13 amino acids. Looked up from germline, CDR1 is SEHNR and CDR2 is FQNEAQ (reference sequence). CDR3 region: CASSKGQDYEQYF. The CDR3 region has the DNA TGTGCCAGCAGCAAGGGGCAGGACTACGAGCAGTACTTC.

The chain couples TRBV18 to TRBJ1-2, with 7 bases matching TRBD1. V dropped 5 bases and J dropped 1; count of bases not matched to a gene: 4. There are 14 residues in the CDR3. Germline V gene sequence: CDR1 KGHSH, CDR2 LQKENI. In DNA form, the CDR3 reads TGTGCCAGCTCATCGAACAGGGGTAACTATGGCTACACCTTC. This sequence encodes CASSSNRGNYGYTF.

The chain's CDR3 is CASSLLSIAGGANEQFF. CDR3 DNA: TGTGCCAGCAGCTTACTTTCGATAGCGGGAGGTGCGAATGAGCAGTTCTTC. The chain combines TRBV7-6 with TRBJ2-1; 10 bases are a match to TRBD2. Germline V CDR1 and CDR2: SGHVS, FNYEAQ. The CDR3 extends over 17 amino acids. The V and J ends lost 2 bases and 7 bases, in that order; junction bases with no gene match: 11. Complete variable domain (other parts from reference TRBV7-6 and TRBJ2-1): GAGVSQSPRYKVTKRGQDVALRCDPISGHVSLYWYRQALGQGPEFLTYFNYEAQQDKSGLPNDRFSAERPEGSISTLTIQRTEQRDSAMYRCASSLLSIAGGANEQFFGPGTRLTVL.

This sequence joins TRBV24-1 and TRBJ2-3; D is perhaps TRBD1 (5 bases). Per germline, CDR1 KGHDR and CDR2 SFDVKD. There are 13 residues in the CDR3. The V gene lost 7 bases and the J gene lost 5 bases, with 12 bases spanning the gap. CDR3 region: CATSPRRGDTQYF. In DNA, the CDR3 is TGTGCCACCAGCCCCAGAAGGGGAGATACGCAGTATTTT.

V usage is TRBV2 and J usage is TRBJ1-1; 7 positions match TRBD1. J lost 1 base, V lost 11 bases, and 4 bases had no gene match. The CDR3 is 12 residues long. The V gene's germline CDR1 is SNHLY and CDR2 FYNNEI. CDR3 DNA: TGTGCCGGAAGGACAGGGAACACTGAAGCTTTCTTT. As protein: CAGRTGNTEAFF. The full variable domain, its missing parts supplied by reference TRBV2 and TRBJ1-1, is EPEVTQTPSHQVTQMGQEVILRCVPISNHLYFYWYRQILGQKVEFLVSFYNNEISEKSEIFDDQFSVERPDGSNFTLKIRSTKLEDSAMYFCAGRTGNTEAFFGQGTRLTVV.

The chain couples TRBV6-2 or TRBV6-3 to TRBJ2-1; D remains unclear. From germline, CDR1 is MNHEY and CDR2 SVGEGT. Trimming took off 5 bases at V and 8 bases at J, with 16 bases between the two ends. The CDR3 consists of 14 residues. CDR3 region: CASSSPTEADEQFF. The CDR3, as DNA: TGTGCCAGCAGTAGTCCTACCGAGGCCGATGAGCAGTTCTTC.

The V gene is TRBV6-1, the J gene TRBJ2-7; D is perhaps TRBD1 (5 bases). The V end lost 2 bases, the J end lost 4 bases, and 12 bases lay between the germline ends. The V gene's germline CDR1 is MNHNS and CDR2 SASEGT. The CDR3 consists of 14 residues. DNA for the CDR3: TGTGCCAGCAGTGAACTCCCAGGGTCTTACGAGCAGTACTTC. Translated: CASSELPGSYEQYF.

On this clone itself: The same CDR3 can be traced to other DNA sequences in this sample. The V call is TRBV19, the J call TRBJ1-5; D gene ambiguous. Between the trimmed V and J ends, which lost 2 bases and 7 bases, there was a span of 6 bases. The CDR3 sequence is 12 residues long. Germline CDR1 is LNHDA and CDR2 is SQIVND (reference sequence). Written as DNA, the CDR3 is TGTGCCAGTAGTATACCGGGGCAGCCCCAGCATTTT. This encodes CASSIPGQPQHF.

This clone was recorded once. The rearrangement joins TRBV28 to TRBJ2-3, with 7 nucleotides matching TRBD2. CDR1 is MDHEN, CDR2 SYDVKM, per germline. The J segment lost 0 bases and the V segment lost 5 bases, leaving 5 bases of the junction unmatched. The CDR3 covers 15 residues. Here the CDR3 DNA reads TGTGCCAGCAGTGCCGGCGGGGGTAGCACAGATACGCAGTATTTT. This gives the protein CASSAGGGSTDTQYF. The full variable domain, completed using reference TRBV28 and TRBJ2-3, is DVKVTQSSRYLVKRTGEKVFLECVQDMDHENMFWYRQDPGLGLRLIYFSYDVKMKEKGDIPEGYSVSREKKERFSLILESASTNQTSMYLCASSAGGGSTDTQYFGPGTRLTVL.

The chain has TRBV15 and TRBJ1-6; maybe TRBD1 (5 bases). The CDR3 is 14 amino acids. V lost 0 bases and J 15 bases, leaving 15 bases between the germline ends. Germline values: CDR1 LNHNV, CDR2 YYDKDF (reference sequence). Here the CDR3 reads CATSRERQSPHLHF. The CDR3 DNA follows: TGTGCCACCAGCAGAGAGAGACAGAGCCCTCACCTCCACTTT.

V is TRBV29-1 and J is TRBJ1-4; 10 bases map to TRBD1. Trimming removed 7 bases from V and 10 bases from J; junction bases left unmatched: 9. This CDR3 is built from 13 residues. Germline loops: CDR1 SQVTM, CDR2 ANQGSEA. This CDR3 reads CSALGTGERKLFF. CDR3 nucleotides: TGCAGCGCCCTGGGGACAGGGGAAAGAAAACTGTTTTTT.

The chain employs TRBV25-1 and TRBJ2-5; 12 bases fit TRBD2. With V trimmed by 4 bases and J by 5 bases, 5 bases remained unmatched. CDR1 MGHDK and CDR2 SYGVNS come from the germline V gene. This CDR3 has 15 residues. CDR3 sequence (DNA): TGTGCCAGCAGTGCGACTAGCGGGAGCAAGGAGACCCAGTACTTC. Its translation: CASSATSGSKETQYF. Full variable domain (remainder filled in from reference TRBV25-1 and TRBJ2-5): EADIYQTPRYLVIGTGKKITLECSQTMGHDKMYWYQQDPGMELHLIHYSYGVNSTEKGDLSSESTVSRIRTEHFPLTLESARPSHTSQYLCASSATSGSKETQYFGPGTRLLVL.